The clone carrying this T cell receptor beta chain occurred a few times. The V segment lost 3 bases and the J segment 2 bases; nucleotides outside the gene matches: 11. The CDR3 length is 16 residues. Germline loops: CDR1 SGDLS, CDR2 YYNGEE. All of the isolated RNA was reverse transcribed, so expressed TCRB transcripts were sequenced. This table comes from immunoSEQ multiplex PCR, and its TCRdb copy is limited to in-frame clones, with some not included. Of some 330,000 clones detected, approximately 9.9% appear once; the ten largest clones hold around 0.015%. This sample stems from a study of beta chain features in type 1 diabetes.

The V gene is TRBV9, the J gene TRBJ2-7, with 7 bases matching TRBD1. What was sequenced was naive CD4+ T cells from blood. The sequence derives from a woman aged 25-40 years in good health. CDR3 protein: CASSARAGTEAYEQYF. CDR3 in DNA: TGTGCCAGCAGCGCCCGAGCCGGGACAGAGGCCTACGAGCAGTACTTC.